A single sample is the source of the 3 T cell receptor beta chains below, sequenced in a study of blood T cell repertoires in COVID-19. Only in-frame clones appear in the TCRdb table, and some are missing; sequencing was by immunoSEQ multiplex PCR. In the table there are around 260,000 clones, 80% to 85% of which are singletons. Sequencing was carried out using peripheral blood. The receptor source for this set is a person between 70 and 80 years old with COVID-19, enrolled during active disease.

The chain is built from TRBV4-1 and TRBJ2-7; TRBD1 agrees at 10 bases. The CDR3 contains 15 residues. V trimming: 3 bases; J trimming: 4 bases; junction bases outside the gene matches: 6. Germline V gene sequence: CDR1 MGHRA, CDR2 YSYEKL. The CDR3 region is CASSHQTGGVYEQYF. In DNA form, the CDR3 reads TGCGCCAGCAGCCACCAGACAGGGGGCGTTTACGAGCAGTACTTC.

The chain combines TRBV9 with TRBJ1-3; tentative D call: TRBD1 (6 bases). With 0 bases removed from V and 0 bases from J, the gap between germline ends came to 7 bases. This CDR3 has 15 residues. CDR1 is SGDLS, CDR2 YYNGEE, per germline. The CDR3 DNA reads TGTGCCAGCAGCGTAGGGACAGCCTCTGGAAACACCATATATTTT. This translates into CASSVGTASGNTIYF.

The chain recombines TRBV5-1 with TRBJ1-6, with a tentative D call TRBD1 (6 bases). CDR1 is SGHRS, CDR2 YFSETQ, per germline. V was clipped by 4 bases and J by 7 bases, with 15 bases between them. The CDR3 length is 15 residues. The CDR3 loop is CASSLRGGHNSPLHF. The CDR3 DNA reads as TGCGCCAGCAGCCTGCGGGGGGGGCACAATTCACCCCTCCACTTT. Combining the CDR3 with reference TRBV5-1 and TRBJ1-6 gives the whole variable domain KAGVTQTPRYLIKTRGQQVTLSCSPISGHRSVSWYQQTPGQGLQFLFEYFSETQRNKGNFPGRFSGRQFSNSRSEMNVSTLELGDSALYLCASSLRGGHNSPLHFGNGTRLTVT.